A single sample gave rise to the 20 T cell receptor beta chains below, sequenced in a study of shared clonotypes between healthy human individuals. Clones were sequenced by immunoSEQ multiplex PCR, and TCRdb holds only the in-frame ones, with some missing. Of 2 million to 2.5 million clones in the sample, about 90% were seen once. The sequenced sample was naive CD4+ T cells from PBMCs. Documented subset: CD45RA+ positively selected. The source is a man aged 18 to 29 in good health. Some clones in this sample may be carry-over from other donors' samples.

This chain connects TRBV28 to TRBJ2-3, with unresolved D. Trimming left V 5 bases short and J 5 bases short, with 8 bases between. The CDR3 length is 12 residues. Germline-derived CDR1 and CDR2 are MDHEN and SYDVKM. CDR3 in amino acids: CASSPYKDTQYF. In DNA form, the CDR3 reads TGTGCCAGCAGTCCATATAAAGATACGCAGTATTTT.

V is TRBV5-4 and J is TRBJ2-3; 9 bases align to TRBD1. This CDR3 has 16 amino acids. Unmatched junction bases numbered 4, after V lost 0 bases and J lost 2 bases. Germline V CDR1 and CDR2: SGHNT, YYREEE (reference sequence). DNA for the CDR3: TGTGCCAGCAGCTTGGTTGGGACAGGGATCACAGATACGCAGTATTTT. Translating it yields CASSLVGTGITDTQYF.

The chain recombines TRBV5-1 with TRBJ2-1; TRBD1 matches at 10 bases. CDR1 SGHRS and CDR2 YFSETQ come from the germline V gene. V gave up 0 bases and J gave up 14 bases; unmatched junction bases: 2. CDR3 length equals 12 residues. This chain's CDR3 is CASSLVGQGEFF. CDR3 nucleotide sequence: TGCGCCAGCAGCTTGGTAGGACAGGGGGAGTTCTTC.

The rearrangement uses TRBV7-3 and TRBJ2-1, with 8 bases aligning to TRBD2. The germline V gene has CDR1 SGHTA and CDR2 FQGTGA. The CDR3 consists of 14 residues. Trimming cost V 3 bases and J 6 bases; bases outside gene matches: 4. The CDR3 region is CASSLGLETNEQFF. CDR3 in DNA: TGTGCCAGCAGCTTGGGACTAGAAACCAATGAGCAGTTCTTC.

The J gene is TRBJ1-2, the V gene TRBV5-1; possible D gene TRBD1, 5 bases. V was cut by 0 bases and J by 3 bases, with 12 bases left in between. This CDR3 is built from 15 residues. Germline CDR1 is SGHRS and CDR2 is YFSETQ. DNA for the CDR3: TGCGCCAGCAGCTTGGTAGGGGTCCGGGACTATGGCTACACCTTC. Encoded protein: CASSLVGVRDYGYTF.

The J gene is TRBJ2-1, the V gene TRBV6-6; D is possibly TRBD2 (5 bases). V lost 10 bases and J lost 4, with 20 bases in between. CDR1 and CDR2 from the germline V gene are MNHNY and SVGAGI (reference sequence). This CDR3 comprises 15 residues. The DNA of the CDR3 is TGTGCCACAACGGATACGGGGAAATCTTACAATGAGCAGTTCTTC. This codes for CATTDTGKSYNEQFF.

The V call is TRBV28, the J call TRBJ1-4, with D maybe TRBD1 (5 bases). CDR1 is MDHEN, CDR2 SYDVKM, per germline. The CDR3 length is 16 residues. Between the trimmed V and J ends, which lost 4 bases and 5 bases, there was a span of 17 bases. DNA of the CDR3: TGTGCCAGCAGTTCGCCCCGGGGGGGGTCCAATGAAAAACTGTTTTTT. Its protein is CASSSPRGGSNEKLFF.

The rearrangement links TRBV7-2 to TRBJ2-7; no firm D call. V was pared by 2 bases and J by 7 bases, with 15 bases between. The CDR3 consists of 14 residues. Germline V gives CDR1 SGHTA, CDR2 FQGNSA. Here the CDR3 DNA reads TGTGCCAGCAGCTTACAGGTCCGGGTCCAAGAGCAGTACTTC. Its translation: CASSLQVRVQEQYF.

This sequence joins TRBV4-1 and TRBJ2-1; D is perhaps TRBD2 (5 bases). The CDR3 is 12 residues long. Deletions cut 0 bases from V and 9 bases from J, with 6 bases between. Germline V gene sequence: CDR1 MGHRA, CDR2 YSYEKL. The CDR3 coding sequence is TGCGCCAGCAGCCAAGAGAGGGCTGAGCAGTTCTTC. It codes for CASSQERAEQFF.

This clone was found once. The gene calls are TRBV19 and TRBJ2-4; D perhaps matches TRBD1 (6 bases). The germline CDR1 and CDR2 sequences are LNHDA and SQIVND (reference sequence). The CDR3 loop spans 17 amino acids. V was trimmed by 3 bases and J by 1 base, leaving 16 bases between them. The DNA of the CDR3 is TGTGCCAGTAGTATTGGGGCAGGGGTTACGGCCAAAAACATTCAGTACTTC. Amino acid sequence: CASSIGAGVTAKNIQYF.

The CDR3 region is CASTNNVGGELFF. In nucleotides, the CDR3 is TGCGCCAGCACCAATAATGTGGGCGGGGAGCTGTTTTTT. The V and J genes are TRBV5-1 and TRBJ2-2; D gene unclear. CDR1 is SGHRS and CDR2 is YFSETQ in the germline V gene. The length of the CDR3 is 13 residues. Trimming pared 6 bases from V and 7 bases from J, leaving 13 bases between.

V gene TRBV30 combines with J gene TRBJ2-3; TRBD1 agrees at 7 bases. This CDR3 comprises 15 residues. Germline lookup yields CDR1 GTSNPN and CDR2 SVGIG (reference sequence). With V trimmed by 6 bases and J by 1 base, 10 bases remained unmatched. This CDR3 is CACPDRYGRTDTQYF. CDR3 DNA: TGTGCCTGCCCGGACAGGTACGGACGCACAGATACGCAGTATTTT. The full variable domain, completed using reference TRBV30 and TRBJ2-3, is SQTIHQWPATLVQPVGSPLSLECTVEGTSNPNLYWYRQAAGRGLQLLFYSVGIGQISSEVPQNLSASRPQDRQFILSSKKLLLSDSGFYLCACPDRYGRTDTQYFGPGTRLTVL.

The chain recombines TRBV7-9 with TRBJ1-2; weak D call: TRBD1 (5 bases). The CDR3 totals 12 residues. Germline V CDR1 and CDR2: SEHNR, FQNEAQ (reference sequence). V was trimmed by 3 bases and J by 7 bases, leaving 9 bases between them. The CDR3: CASSFDGGGYTF. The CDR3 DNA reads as TGTGCCAGCAGCTTCGACGGGGGTGGCTACACCTTC. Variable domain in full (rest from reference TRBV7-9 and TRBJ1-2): DTGVSQNPRHKITKRGQNVTFRCDPISEHNRLYWYRQTLGQGPEFLTYFQNEAQLEKSRLLSDRFSAERPKGSFSTLEIQRTEQGDSAMYLCASSFDGGGYTFGSGTRLTVV.

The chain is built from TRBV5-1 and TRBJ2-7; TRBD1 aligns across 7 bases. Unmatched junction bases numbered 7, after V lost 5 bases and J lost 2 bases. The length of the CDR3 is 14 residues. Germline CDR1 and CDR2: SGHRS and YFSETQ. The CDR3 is CASSYRQGPYEQYF. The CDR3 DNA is TGCGCCAGCAGTTATAGACAGGGCCCCTACGAGCAGTACTTC. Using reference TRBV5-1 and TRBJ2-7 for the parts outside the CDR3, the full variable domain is KAGVTQTPRYLIKTRGQQVTLSCSPISGHRSVSWYQQTPGQGLQFLFEYFSETQRNKGNFPGRFSGRQFSNSRSEMNVSTLELGDSALYLCASSYRQGPYEQYFGPGTRLTVT.

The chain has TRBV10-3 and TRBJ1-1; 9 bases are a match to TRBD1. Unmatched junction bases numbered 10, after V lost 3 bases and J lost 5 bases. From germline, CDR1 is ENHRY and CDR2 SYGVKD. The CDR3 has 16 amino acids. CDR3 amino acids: CAISDTPGQGRTEAFF. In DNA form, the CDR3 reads TGTGCCATCAGTGATACTCCGGGACAGGGCCGAACTGAAGCTTTCTTT.

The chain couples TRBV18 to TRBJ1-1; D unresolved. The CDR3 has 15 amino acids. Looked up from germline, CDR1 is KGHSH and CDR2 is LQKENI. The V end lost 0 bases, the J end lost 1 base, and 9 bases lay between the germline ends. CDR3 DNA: TGTGCCAGCTCACCACCGAACGGGAAGAACACTGAAGCTTTCTTT. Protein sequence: CASSPPNGKNTEAFF.

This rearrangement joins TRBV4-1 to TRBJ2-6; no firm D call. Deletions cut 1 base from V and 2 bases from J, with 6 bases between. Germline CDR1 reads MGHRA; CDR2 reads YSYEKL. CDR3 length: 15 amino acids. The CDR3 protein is CASSQAGAGANVLTF. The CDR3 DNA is TGCGCCAGCAGCCAAGCGGGTGCTGGGGCCAACGTCCTGACTTTC.

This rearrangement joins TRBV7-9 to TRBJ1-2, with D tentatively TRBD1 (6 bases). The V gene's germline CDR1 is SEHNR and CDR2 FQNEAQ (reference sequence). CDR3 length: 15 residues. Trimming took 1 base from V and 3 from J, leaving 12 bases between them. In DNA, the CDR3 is TGTGCCAGCAGCTTAGACCAAGGGGGATACTATGGCTACACCTTC. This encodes CASSLDQGGYYGYTF. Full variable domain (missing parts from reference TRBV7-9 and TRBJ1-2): DTGVSQNPRHKITKRGQNVTFRCDPISEHNRLYWYRQTLGQGPEFLTYFQNEAQLEKSRLLSDRFSAERPKGSFSTLEIQRTEQGDSAMYLCASSLDQGGYYGYTFGSGTRLTVV.

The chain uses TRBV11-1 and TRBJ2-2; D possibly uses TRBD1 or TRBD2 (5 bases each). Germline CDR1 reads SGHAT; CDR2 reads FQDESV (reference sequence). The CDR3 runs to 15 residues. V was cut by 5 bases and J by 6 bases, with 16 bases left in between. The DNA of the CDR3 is TGTGCCAGCAGCCCACGGGACCTGGGGGCCGGGGAGCTGTTTTTT. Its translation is CASSPRDLGAGELFF. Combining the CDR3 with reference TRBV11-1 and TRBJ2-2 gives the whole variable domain EAEVAQSPRYKITEKSQAVAFWCDPISGHATLYWYRQILGQGPELLVQFQDESVVDDSQLPKDRFSAERLKGVDSTLKIQPAELGDSAMYLCASSPRDLGAGELFFGEGSRLTVL.

This CDR3 is CASSADRGITEAFF. In DNA form, the CDR3 reads TGTGCCAGCAGTGCGGACCGAGGGATCACTGAAGCTTTCTTT. This chain uses TRBV28 with TRBJ1-1; D gene uncertain. This CDR3 comprises 14 residues. Germline loops: CDR1 MDHEN, CDR2 SYDVKM. V was shortened by 5 bases and J by 4 bases, with 14 bases between the two germline ends.